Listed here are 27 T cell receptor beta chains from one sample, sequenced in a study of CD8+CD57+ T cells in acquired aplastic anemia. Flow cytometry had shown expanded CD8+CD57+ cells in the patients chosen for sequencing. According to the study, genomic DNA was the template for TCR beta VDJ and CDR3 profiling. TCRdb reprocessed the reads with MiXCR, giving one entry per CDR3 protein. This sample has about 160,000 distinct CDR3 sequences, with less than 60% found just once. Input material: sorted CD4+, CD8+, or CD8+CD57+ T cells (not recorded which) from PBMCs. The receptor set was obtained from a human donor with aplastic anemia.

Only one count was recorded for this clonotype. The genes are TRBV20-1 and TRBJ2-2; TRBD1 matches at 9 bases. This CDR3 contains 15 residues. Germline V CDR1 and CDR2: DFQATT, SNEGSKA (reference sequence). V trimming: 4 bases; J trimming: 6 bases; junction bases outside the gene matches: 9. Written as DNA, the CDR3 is TGCAGTGCTATGCCGGGACAGGGTTCAGCCGGGGAGCTGTTTTTT. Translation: CSAMPGQGSAGELFF.

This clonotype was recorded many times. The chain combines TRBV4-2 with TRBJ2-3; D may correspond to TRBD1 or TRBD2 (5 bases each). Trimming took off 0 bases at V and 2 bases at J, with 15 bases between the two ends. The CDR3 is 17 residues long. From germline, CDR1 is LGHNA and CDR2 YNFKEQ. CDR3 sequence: CASSQELRDGYTDTQYF. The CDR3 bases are TGTGCCAGCAGCCAAGAGCTTCGGGACGGGTACACAGATACGCAGTATTTT.

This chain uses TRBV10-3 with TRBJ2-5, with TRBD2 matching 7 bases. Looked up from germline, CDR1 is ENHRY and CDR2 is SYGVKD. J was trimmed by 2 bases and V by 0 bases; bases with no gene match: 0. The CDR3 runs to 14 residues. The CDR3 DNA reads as TGTGCCATCAGTGAGTCAGCGGGGCAAGAGACCCAGTACTTC. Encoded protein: CAISESAGQETQYF.

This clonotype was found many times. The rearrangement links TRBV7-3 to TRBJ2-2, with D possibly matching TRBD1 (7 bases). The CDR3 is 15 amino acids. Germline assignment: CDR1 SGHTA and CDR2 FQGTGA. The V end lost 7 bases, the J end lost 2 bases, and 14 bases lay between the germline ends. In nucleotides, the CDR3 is TGTGCCAGCACCCCAGGGGGGCCAAACACCGGGGAGCTGTTTTTT. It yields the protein CASTPGGPNTGELFF.

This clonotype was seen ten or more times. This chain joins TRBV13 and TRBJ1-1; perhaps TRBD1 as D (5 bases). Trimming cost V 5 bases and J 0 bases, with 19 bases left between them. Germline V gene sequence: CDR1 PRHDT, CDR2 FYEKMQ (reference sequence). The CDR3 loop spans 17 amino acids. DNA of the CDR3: TGTGCCAGCAGCGCAGGGCTGGCGGGGCCCGTGAACACTGAAGCTTTCTTT. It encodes CASSAGLAGPVNTEAFF. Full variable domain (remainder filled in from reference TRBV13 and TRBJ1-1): AAGVIQSPRHLIKEKRETATLKCYPIPRHDTVYWYQQGPGQDPQFLISFYEKMQSDKGSIPDRFSAQQFSDYHSELNMSSLELGDSALYFCASSAGLAGPVNTEAFFGQGTRLTVV.

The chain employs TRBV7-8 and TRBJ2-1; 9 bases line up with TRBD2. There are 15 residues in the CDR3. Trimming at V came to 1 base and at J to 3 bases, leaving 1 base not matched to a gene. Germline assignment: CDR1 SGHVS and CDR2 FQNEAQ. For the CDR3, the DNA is TGTGCCAGCAGCTTAGTTAGCGGGAGCTACAATGAGCAGTTCTTC. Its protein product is CASSLVSGSYNEQFF.

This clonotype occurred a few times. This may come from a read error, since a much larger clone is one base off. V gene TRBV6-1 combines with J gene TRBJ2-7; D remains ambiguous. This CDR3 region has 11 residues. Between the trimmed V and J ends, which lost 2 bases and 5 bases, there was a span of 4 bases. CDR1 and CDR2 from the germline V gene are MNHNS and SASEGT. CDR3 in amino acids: CASSEWDEQYF. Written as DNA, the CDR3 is TGTGCCAGCAGTGAATGGGACGAGCAGTACTTC.

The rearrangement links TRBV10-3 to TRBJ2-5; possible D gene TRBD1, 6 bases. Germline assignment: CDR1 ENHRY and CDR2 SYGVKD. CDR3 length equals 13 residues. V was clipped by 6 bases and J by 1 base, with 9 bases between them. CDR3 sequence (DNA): TGTGCCATCAGCCCAGGGGTCCAAGAGACCCAGTACTTC. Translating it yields CAISPGVQETQYF.

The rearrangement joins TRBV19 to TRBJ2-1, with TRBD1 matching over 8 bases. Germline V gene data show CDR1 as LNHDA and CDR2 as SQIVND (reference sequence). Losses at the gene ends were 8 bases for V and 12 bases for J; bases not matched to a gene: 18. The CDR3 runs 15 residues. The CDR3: CASLDGRGRSFGQFF. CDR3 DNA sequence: TGTGCCAGTCTAGACGGCAGGGGGCGCAGCTTTGGGCAGTTCTTC. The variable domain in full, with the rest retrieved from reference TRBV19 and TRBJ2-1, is DGGITQSPKYLFRKEGQNVTLSCEQNLNHDAMYWYRQDPGQGLRLIYYSQIVNDFQKGDIAEGYSVSREKKESFPLTVTSAQKNPTAFYLCASLDGRGRSFGQFFGPGTRLTVL.

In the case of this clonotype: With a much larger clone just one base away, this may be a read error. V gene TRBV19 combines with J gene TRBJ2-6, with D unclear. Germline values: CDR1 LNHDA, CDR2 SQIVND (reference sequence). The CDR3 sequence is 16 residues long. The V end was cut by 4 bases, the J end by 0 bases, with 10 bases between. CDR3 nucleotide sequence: TGTGCCAGTAGTACCCCCCCCTTCTCTGGGGCCAACGTCCTGACTTTC. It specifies CASSTPPFSGANVLTF.

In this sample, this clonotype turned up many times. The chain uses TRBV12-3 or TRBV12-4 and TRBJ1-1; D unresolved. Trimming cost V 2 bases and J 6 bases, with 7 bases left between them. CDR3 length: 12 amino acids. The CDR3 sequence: CASSLRASEAFF. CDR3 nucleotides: TGTGCCAGCAGTTTAAGGGCCTCTGAAGCTTTCTTT.

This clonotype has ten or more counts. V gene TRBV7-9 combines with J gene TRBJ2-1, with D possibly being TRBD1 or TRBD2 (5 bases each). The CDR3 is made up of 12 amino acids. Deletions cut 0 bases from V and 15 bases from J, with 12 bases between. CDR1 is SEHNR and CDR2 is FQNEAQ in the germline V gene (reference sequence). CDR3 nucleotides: TGTGCCAGCAGCTTAGCTGAGGGGTCGTGGTTCTTC. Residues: CASSLAEGSWFF.

CDR3 loop: CASSPGQGAYYEQYF. The CDR3 DNA follows: TGTGCCAGTAGCCCGGGACAGGGGGCGTACTACGAGCAGTACTTC. The chain couples TRBV19 to TRBJ2-7; TRBD1 matches at 12 bases. Trimming took 6 bases from V and 3 from J; bases not matched to a gene: 6. This CDR3 spans 15 amino acids. Germline V lookup: CDR1 LNHDA, CDR2 SQIVND (reference sequence). Combining the CDR3 with reference TRBV19 and TRBJ2-7 gives the whole variable domain DGGITQSPKYLFRKEGQNVTLSCEQNLNHDAMYWYRQDPGQGLRLIYYSQIVNDFQKGDIAEGYSVSREKKESFPLTVTSAQKNPTAFYLCASSPGQGAYYEQYFGPGTRLTVT.

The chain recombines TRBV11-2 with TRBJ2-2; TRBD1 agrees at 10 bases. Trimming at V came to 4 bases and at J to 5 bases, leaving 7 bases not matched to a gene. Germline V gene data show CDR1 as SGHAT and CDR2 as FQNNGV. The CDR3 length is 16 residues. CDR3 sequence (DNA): TGTGCCAGCAGCTCCCCGGGACAGGGGCTAACCGGGGAGCTGTTTTTT. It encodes CASSSPGQGLTGELFF.

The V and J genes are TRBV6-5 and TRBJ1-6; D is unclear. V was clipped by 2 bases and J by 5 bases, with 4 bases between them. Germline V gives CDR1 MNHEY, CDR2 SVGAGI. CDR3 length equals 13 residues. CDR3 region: CASSYRDNSPLHF. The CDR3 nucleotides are TGTGCCAGCAGTTACAGGGATAATTCACCCCTCCACTTT.

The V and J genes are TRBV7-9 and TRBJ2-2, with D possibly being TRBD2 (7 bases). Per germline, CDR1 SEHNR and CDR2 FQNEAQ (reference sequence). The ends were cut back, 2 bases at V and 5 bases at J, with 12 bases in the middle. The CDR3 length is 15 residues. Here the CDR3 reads CASSLRGGETGELFF. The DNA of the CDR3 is TGTGCCAGCAGCTTAAGGGGGGGCGAGACCGGGGAGCTGTTTTTT.

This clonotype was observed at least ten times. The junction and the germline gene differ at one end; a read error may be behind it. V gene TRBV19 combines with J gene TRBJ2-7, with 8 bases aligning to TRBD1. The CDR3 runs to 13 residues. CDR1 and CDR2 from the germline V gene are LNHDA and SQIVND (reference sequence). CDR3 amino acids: CASSIDSGRGLFF. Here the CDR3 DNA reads TGTGCCAGTAGTATAGACTCGGGCAGGGGGCTTTTCTTC. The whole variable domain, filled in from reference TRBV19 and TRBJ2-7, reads DGGITQSPKYLFRKEGQNVTLSCEQNLNHDAMYWYRQDPGQGLRLIYYSQIVNDFQKGDIAEGYSVSREKKESFPLTVTSAQKNPTAFYLCASSIDSGRGLFFGPGTRLTVT.

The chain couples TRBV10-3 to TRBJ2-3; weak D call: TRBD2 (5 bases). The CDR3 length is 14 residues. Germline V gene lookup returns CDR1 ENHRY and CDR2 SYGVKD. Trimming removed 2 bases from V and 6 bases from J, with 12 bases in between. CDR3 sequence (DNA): TGTGCCATCAGTGAGGAGGGTTTTGGGGATACGCAGTATTTT. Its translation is CAISEEGFGDTQYF.

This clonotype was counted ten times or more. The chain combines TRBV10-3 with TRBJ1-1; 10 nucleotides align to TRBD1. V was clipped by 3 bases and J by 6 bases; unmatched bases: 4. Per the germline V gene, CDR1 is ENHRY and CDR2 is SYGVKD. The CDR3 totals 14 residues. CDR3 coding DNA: TGTGCCATCAGTGACGGGACAGGGGCGTCTGAAGCTTTCTTT. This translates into CAISDGTGASEAFF.

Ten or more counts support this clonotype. In nucleotides, the CDR3 is TGTGCCAGTAGTATGGCACAGGGTAGAGGAAACACCATATATTTT. This encodes CASSMAQGRGNTIYF. The J gene is TRBJ1-3, the V gene TRBV19; TRBD1 might be the D (6 bases). This CDR3 is 15 amino acids long. Looked up from germline, CDR1 is LNHDA and CDR2 is SQIVND (reference sequence). Deletions cut 3 bases from V and 4 bases from J, with 13 bases between.

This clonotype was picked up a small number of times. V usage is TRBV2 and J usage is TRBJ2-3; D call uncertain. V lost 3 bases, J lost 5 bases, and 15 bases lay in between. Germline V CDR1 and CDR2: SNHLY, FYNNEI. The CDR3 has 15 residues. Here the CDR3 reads CASSETGPAVDTQYF. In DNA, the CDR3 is TGTGCCAGCAGTGAGACGGGCCCCGCGGTAGATACGCAGTATTTT.

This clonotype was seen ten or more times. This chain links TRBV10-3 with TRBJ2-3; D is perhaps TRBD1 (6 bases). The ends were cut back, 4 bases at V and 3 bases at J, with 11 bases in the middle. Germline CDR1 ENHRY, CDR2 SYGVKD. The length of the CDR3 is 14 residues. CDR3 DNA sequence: TGTGCCATCAGTGGTCCGGACAGAACAGATACGCAGTATTTT. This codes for CAISGPDRTDTQYF.

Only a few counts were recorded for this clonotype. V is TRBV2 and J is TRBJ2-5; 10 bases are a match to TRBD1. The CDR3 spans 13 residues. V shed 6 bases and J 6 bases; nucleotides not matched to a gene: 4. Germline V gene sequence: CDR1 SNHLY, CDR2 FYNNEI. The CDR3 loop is CASRGQGSKTQYF. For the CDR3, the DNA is TGTGCCAGCAGGGGACAGGGGTCAAAGACCCAGTACTTC.

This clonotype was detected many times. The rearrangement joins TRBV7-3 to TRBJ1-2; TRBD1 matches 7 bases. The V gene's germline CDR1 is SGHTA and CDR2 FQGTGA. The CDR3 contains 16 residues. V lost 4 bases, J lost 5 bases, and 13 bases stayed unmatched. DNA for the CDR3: TGTGCCAGCAGCTCACAGGGGTTGCTGCCTAGTTATGGCTACACCTTC. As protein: CASSSQGLLPSYGYTF.

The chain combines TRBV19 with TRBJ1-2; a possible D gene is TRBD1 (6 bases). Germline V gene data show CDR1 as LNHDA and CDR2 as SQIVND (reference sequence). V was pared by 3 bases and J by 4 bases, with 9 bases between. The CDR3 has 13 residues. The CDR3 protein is CASSIRDIYGYTF. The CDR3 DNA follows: TGTGCCAGTAGTATCAGGGACATCTATGGCTACACCTTC.

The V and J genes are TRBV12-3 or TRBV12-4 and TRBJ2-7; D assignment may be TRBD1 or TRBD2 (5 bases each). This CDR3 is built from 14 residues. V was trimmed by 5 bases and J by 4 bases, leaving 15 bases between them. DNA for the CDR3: TGTGCCAGCAGTACCCGACGGGACGGGTACGAGCAGTACTTC. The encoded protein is CASSTRRDGYEQYF.

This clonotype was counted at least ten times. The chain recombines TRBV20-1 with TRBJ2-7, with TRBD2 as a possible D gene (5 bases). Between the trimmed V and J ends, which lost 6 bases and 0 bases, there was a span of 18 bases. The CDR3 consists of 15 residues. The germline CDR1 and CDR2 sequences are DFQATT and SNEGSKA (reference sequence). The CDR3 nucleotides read TGCAGTGCAATCCCGGCGGGCACCCCCTCCTACGAGCAGTACTTC. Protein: CSAIPAGTPSYEQYF.